This TCR beta chain was sequenced for a study of brain metastases from non-small cell lung cancer. Study-level points and caveats: Compared with their matched primary tumors, around 68% of brain metastases showed expanded T-cell clones. TCR repertoires overlapped largely between brain metastases and matched primaries. T-cell infiltration was lower in brain metastases than primaries (P < 0.001).

Germline CDR1 and CDR2: SGDLS and YYNGEE. Trimming stripped 0 bases from V and 4 bases from J, with 7 bases between. This CDR3 has 13 amino acids. Only a few counts were recorded for this clone. Its antigen is unidentified. The repertoire was sequenced with immunoSEQ multiplex PCR; TCRdb's copy has only in-frame clones and lacks some. Among 14,000 to 15,000 clones, about 85% were seen once, and the ten largest hold 7.5% to 9.5%. J is TRBJ1-1 and V is TRBV9, with a weak D call TRBD1 (5 bases). The clonotype was recovered from a donor at least 40 years old with non-small cell lung cancer. Sequencing was carried out using primary lung tumor tissue. This CDR3 reads CASSVERGTEAFF. The CDR3 DNA follows: TGTGCCAGCAGCGTAGAGAGGGGCACTGAAGCTTTCTTT.